A selection of T cell receptor beta chains follows, all from one sample in a study of blood T cell repertoires in COVID-19. Sequenced by immunoSEQ multiplex PCR; TCRdb stores in-frame clones only, minus some. In the table there are approximately 85,000 clones, around 84% of which are singletons. Sequencing was carried out using peripheral blood. The receptors come from a woman aged 80 or over in a cohort sampled during active or convalescent COVID-19. The CDR3 runs from the conserved cysteine through the conserved F or W. Each record gives: J gene, D gene, clone size, V gene, CDR3 DNA, CDR3 protein. The D gene is left open where the match is weak. Clone size, where shown, is once, few, many, or a class for clones that have expanded.

>TRBJ2-7|TRBD1|.|TRBV2
TGTGCCAGCAGTGGGACAGGGGTCGGCGAGCAGTACTTC
CASSGTGVGEQYF
>TRBJ2-2|.|.|TRBV5-1
TGCGCCAGCAGCTTGGATCGAGGGGGAGATACCGGGGAGCTGTTTTTT
CASSLDRGGDTGELFF
>TRBJ2-1|.|.|TRBV5-4
TGTGCCAGCAGCCCTCAGGGGAGCAATGAGCAGTTCTTC
CASSPQGSNEQFF
>TRBJ1-1|TRBD1|.|TRBV29-1
TGCAGCGTTGGTCCAGGGGGCATTGAAGCTTTCTTT
CSVGPGGIEAFF
>TRBJ1-2|.|.|TRBV18
TGTGCCAGCTCACCCGGAGGTAACTATGGCTACACCTTC
CASSPGGNYGYTF
>TRBJ1-2|.|.|TRBV5-3
TGTGCCAGAAGCTTGGTGGGGCCTGACTATGGCTACACCTTC
CARSLVGPDYGYTF
>TRBJ1-6|.|once|TRBV6-5
TGTGCCAGCAGTTCTTGGACCGACAGCTTTAATTCACCCCTCCACTTT
CASSSWTDSFNSPLHF
>TRBJ2-3|TRBD2|.|TRBV20-1
TGCAGTGCTAGTGGGCTAGCGGGAGGGCTAACCCAATCGGATACGCAGTATTTT
CSASGLAGGLTQSDTQYF
>TRBJ1-1|.|.|TRBV19
TGTGCCAGTAGTATCAGAAATCAGAACACTGAAGCTTTCTTT
CASSIRNQNTEAFF
>TRBJ1-1|.|.|TRBV7-9
TGTGCCAGCAGCTCCTCACAATGGAACACTGAAGCTTTCTTT
CASSSSQWNTEAFF
>TRBJ1-2|.|.|TRBV10-3
TGTGCCATCAGTGAAGGGGGACAAAACTATGGCTACACCTTC
CAISEGGQNYGYTF
>TRBJ2-7|.|.|TRBV18
TGTGCCAGCTCACCGGCAACAGGTCCCTCCTACGAGCAGTACTTC
CASSPATGPSYEQYF
>TRBJ1-2|TRBD1|.|TRBV5-1
TGCGCCAGCAGCTTGGATTTGGGGACAGTTGGCTACACCTTC
CASSLDLGTVGYTF
>TRBJ2-1|TRBD2|.|TRBV19
TGTGCCAGTAGTATAGTTGCGGGAGGGTTTCACAATGAGCAGTTCTTC
CASSIVAGGFHNEQFF
>TRBJ2-3|TRBD2|.|TRBV5-1
TGCGCCAGCAGCTCGGGACTAGCGGGAGGGCCGGGTGGCACAGATACGCAGTATTTT
CASSSGLAGGPGGTDTQYF
>TRBJ2-2|TRBD2|.|TRBV5-1
TGCGCCAGCAGCCCCGGGACTAAGAACACCGGGGAGCTGTTTTTT
CASSPGTKNTGELFF
>TRBJ2-7|.|.|TRBV11-2
TGTGCCAGCAGCTTTTGGGTCGGACATTACGAGCAGTACTTC
CASSFWVGHYEQYF
>TRBJ1-2|TRBD1|.|TRBV29-1
TGCAGCGTGGGGACAGCTGCCTATGGCTACACCTTC
CSVGTAAYGYTF
>TRBJ1-1|.|.|TRBV7-3
TGTGCCAGCAGCCCAGGATCAGGGTACACTGAAGCTTTCTTT
CASSPGSGYTEAFF
>TRBJ2-2|.|.|TRBV4-1
TGCGCCAGCAGCCAAGTACTAGGCGGGGAGCTGTTTTTT
CASSQVLGGELFF
>TRBJ1-2|.|.|TRBV28
TGTGCCAGCAGTTTCCGGCAGGGGTATGGCTACACCTTC
CASSFRQGYGYTF
>TRBJ1-5|.|.|TRBV6-5
TGTGCCAGCAGGGATGGGCACGATCAGCCCCAGCATTTT
CASRDGHDQPQHF
>TRBJ2-2|TRBD2|.|TRBV20-1
TGCAGTGCTAGTCGGGGACTAGCGGGAGTCCTCACCGGGGAGCTGTTTTTT
CSASRGLAGVLTGELFF
>TRBJ1-1|TRBD1|few|TRBV3-1/TRBV3-2
TGTGCCAGCAGCCAAGTGGACAGGGAGATTGAAGCTTTCTTT
CASSQVDREIEAFF
>TRBJ1-4|TRBD1|.|TRBV28
TGTGCCAGCAGTTACTTACAGGGGAGAGGGCCTGCTAATGAAAAACTGTTTTTT
CASSYLQGRGPANEKLFF
>TRBJ1-5|.|.|TRBV18
TGTGCCAGCTCACCACTGATCCAGATGGGAGCGCAGCCCCAGCATTTT
CASSPLIQMGAQPQHF
>TRBJ1-4|.|.|TRBV7-9
TGTGCCAGCCGGGAGACAGCAACTAATGAAAAACTGTTTTTT
CASRETATNEKLFF
>TRBJ2-3|.|once|TRBV18
TGTGCCAGCTCACCAATGGACACGAACACAGATACGCAGTATTTT
CASSPMDTNTDTQYF
>TRBJ1-2|TRBD1|.|TRBV6-2/TRBV6-3
TGTGCCAGCAGCTTGGGACAGCTCTATGGCTACACCTTC
CASSLGQLYGYTF
>TRBJ1-4|TRBD1|.|TRBV29-1
TGCAGCGTTGGACAGGGGGCGGGTAATGAAAAACTGTTTTTT
CSVGQGAGNEKLFF
>TRBJ1-5|TRBD1|.|TRBV24-1
TGTGCCAAATTGGACAGGGTCGAGACGGGCAATCAGCCCCAGCATTTT
CAKLDRVETGNQPQHF
>TRBJ1-1|TRBD1|.|TRBV19
TGTGCCAGTAGTATAAGGGACAGAGTTTCCTTCACTGAAGCTTTCTTT
CASSIRDRVSFTEAFF
>TRBJ1-5|.|.|TRBV12-3/TRBV12-4
TGTGCCAGCAGCCCGGGTTCTGAGCCCCAGCATTTT
CASSPGSEPQHF
>TRBJ2-3|.|.|TRBV7-3
TGTGCCAGCAGCTTAACTAGTAATGCAGATACGCAGTATTTT
CASSLTSNADTQYF
>TRBJ2-5|.|.|TRBV6-5
TGTGCCAGCAGACCAGGGCCCTCACTTTGGGAGACCCAGTACTTC
CASRPGPSLWETQYF
>TRBJ1-4|.|.|TRBV18
TGTGCCAGCACAAACCGGGAGAGCGGTGAAAAACTGTTTTTT
CASTNRESGEKLFF
>TRBJ1-2|TRBD1|.|TRBV4-1
TGCGCCAGCAGCCAAGCGGCAGGGGGAACCTATGGCTACACCTTC
CASSQAAGGTYGYTF
>TRBJ2-1|TRBD2|.|TRBV11-3
TGTGCCAGCAGCCTCCGGACTAGAAACAATGAGCAGTTCTTC
CASSLRTRNNEQFF
>TRBJ2-2|.|once|TRBV10-3
TGTGCCATCAGTGAGTTCGGCTGGGCAGCCGGGGAGCTGTTTTTT
CAISEFGWAAGELFF
>TRBJ1-4|TRBD1|.|TRBV5-1
TGCGCCAGCAGCCAGGACAGGGGAGGGGAAAAACTGTTTTTT
CASSQDRGGEKLFF
>TRBJ2-7|.|.|TRBV11-2
TGTGCCAGCAGCTCCCTGTATGGGACTTCCTACGAGCAGTACTTC
CASSSLYGTSYEQYF
>TRBJ1-6|TRBD1|.|TRBV5-1
TGCGCCAGCAGCTGGATAAGGACAGGGGGTAGGTATTCACCCCTCCACTTT
CASSWIRTGGRYSPLHF
>TRBJ1-6|.|.|TRBV3-1/TRBV3-2
TGTGCCAGCAGCCAAGACGTGTATTCACCCCTCCACTTT
CASSQDVYSPLHF
>TRBJ1-2|.|.|TRBV20-1
TGCAGTGCAGGAGGGGCAGGTGGCTACACCTTC
CSAGGAGGYTF
>TRBJ1-1|.|.|TRBV29-1
TGCAGCGTTGAAGATTGGACTCGGGCTTTCTTT
CSVEDWTRAFF
>TRBJ2-3|TRBD1|.|TRBV29-1
TGCAGCGCAACGGGACAGGGGGGGACAGATACGCAGTATTTT
CSATGQGGTDTQYF
>TRBJ1-5|TRBD1|once|TRBV7-9
TGTGCCAGCAGCGAAGCCGGGACAGGGGATCAGCCCCAGCATTTT
CASSEAGTGDQPQHF
>TRBJ2-4|TRBD1|.|TRBV3-1/TRBV3-2
TGTGCCAGCAGCCGACCGGGGACAGGGACGGCCAAAAACATTCAGTACTTC
CASSRPGTGTAKNIQYF
>TRBJ2-1|TRBD2|.|TRBV28
TGTGCCAGCAGTCTGGGACTAGCGGATTACAATGAGCAGTTCTTC
CASSLGLADYNEQFF
>TRBJ1-4|.|once|TRBV5-1
TGCGCCAGCAGCTTAGGAGGGGATGAAAAACTGTTTTTT
CASSLGGDEKLFF
>TRBJ1-6|.|.|TRBV25-1
TGTGCCAGCAGTGAATCGGACAGTCTGCCCCTCCACTTT
CASSESDSLPLHF
>TRBJ2-5|TRBD1|once|TRBV6-5
TGTGCCAGCAGTTGGACGACAGGGGAAGGCACCCAGTACTTC
CASSWTTGEGTQYF
>TRBJ1-1|.|.|TRBV15
TGTGCCACCAGCAGTTTTGCGGGGAACACTGAAGCTTTCTTT
CATSSFAGNTEAFF